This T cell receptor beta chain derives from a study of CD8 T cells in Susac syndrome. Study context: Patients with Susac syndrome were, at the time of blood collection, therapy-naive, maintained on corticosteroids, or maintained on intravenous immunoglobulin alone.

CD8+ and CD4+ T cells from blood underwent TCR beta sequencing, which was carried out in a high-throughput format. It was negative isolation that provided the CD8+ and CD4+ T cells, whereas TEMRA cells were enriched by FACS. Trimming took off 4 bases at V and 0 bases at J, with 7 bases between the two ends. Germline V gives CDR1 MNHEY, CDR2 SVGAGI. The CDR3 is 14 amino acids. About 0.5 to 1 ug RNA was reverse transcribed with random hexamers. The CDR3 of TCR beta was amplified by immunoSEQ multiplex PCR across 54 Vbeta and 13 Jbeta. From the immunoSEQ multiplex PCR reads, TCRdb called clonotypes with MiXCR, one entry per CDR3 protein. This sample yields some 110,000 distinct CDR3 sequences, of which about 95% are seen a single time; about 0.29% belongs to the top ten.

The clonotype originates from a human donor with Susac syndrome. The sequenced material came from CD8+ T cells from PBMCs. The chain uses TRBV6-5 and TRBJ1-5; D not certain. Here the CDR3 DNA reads TGTGCCAGCAGTTCGGCGAATAGCAATCAGCCCCAGCATTTT. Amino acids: CASSSANSNQPQHF.